In this sample, the clone carrying this T cell receptor beta chain turned up once. The source of the sample is a study of blood T cell repertoires in COVID-19. Study details: Spain, Italy and the United States supplied samples that represented acute and convalescent COVID-19.

Generated by immunoSEQ multiplex PCR, the TCRdb table keeps only in-frame clones and is missing some. The data contain 110,000 or so clones, roughly three quarters of them singletons. Germline-derived CDR1 and CDR2 are MNHEY and SMNVEV (reference sequence). Trimming left V 3 bases short and J 7 bases short, with 13 bases between. The CDR3 sequence is 14 residues long. V and J are TRBV27 and TRBJ1-5; a weak D match, TRBD1 (6 bases). The specimen sequenced was peripheral blood. The TCR was taken from a human donor in a cohort sampled during active COVID-19. DNA of the CDR3: TGTGCCAGCAGTTTTCTTGGGGGCGGCCAGCCCCAGCATTTT. Protein: CASSFLGGGQPQHF.